The 3 T cell receptor beta chains in this list originate from one sample, sequenced in a study of Ad26.COV2.S vaccination and SARS-CoV-2 variants. The treatment denotes: about 20 received Ad26.COV2.S at low or high dose, single or two shots; about 5 received placebo; per-sample allocation not given. Sampling happened 63 days after the first vaccine or placebo injection. Sequencing was performed with immunoSEQ multiplex PCR; in TCRdb, only in-frame clones are kept and a portion is missing. This repertoire shows around 450,000 clones, approximately 90% found once; its top ten account for 3.6%. The starting material was peripheral blood, obtained in a trial of Ad26.COV2.S vaccine versus placebo. The receptors here all came from a person between 18 and 65 years old who received the Ad26.COV2.S COVID-19 vaccine or a placebo.

The chain joins TRBV7-2 to TRBJ1-6, with no clear D. This CDR3 comprises 14 residues. The germline CDR1 and CDR2 sequences are SGHTA and FQGNSA. V was shortened by 1 base and J by 10 bases, with 11 bases between the two germline ends. The CDR3 here is CASSLVRVGSPLHF. The CDR3 nucleotides are TGTGCCAGCAGCTTAGTAAGGGTTGGCTCACCCCTCCACTTT.

The chain uses TRBV7-9 and TRBJ2-2; 12 bases align to TRBD2. The CDR3 totals 16 residues. The trim removed 5 bases at V and 1 base at J, leaving 2 bases unmatched. Germline V gene data show CDR1 as SEHNR and CDR2 as FQNEAQ (reference sequence). As DNA, the CDR3 is TGTGCCAGCAGCCTGGGACTAGCGGGGAACACCGGGGAGCTGTTTTTT. Translating it yields CASSLGLAGNTGELFF.

This chain joins TRBV27 and TRBJ1-6; D ambiguous. The CDR3 is 16 amino acids. With 0 bases removed from V and 2 bases from J, the gap between germline ends came to 8 bases. Per germline, CDR1 MNHEY and CDR2 SMNVEV (reference sequence). Written as DNA, the CDR3 is TGTGCCAGCAGTTTATCGGGAACCCCCTATAATTCACCCCTCCACTTT. Residues: CASSLSGTPYNSPLHF.